These 25 T cell receptor beta chains were sequenced from one sample in a study of T and B cells in COVID-19 patients. TRB was amplified from approximately 250-480 ng of blood genomic DNA. BIOMED2 TRB-A/B primer pools were used in multiplex TRB PCR. TCRdb used MiXCR to reprocess the multiplex PCR reads, holding one entry per CDR3 protein. This table holds thousands of distinct CDR3 sequences, 20% to 25% found once. The sample comprised blood. Receptors were obtained from a human donor with active COVID-19.

The chain is built from TRBV6-5 and TRBJ1-1, with 7 bases identical to TRBD1. V shed 5 bases and J 2 bases; nucleotides not matched to a gene: 5. This CDR3 has 14 amino acids. The germline CDR1 and CDR2 sequences are MNHEY and SVGAGI. The chain's CDR3 is CASSVRDSNTEAFF. DNA for the CDR3: TGTGCCAGCAGTGTGAGGGACAGCAACACTGAAGCTTTCTTT.

By its share, this clonotype is medium-sized. This sequence joins TRBV19 and TRBJ1-5, with D possibly TRBD1 on 5 matching bases. V was clipped by 6 bases and J by 4 bases, with 13 bases between them. The germline V gene has CDR1 LNHDA and CDR2 SQIVND (reference sequence). CDR3 size: 14 residues. The CDR3 reads CASRSGVVNQPQHF. CDR3 bases: TGTGCCAGTAGGTCGGGGGTGGTTAATCAGCCCCAGCATTTT.

This clonotype has only a few counts. V is TRBV20-1 and J is TRBJ2-7, with 7 bases matching TRBD1. With V trimmed by 3 bases and J by 5 bases, 19 bases remained unmatched. Germline CDR1 is DFQATT and CDR2 is SNEGSKA (reference sequence). There are 17 residues in the CDR3. CDR3 DNA: TGCAGTGCTAGCTTCCTTGCGAGACAGGGAAGGTGGCACGAGCAGTACTTC. This encodes CSASFLARQGRWHEQYF.

Relative to its sample, this clonotype is medium-sized. The chain uses TRBV6-1 and TRBJ1-2; TRBD1 is a possible D gene (5 bases). Trimming cost V 10 bases and J 6 bases, with 18 bases left between them. Looked up from germline, CDR1 is MNHNS and CDR2 is SASEGT. The CDR3 is made up of 13 amino acids. The CDR3 here is CATQRGDWDGYTF. CDR3 bases: TGTGCCACCCAACGGGGGGACTGGGATGGCTACACCTTC.

The V and J genes are TRBV30 and TRBJ2-5, with D possibly TRBD2 on 6 matching bases. Germline CDR1 is GTSNPN and CDR2 is SVGIG (reference sequence). With 1 base removed from V and 5 bases from J, the gap between germline ends came to 11 bases. The CDR3 consists of 13 residues. The chain's CDR3 is CAWSGGTTETQYF. The CDR3 DNA sequence: TGTGCCTGGAGTGGCGGGACGACGGAGACCCAGTACTTC.

V is TRBV30 and J is TRBJ2-3; 9 bases are shared with TRBD1. There are 16 residues in the CDR3. The germline V gene encodes CDR1 GTSNPN and CDR2 SVGIG (reference sequence). J gave up 12 bases and V 3 bases, and 19 bases lay outside the gene matches. As DNA, the CDR3 is TGTGCCTGGAGACTACTTGCCGGGACAGGGATGGAGCGACAGTATTTT. It encodes CAWRLLAGTGMERQYF.

Details on this clonotype: At one of its ends the junction is not consistent with the germline gene, which may arise from a read error. The gene calls are TRBV10-3 and TRBJ2-7; D may be TRBD2 (5 bases). CDR1 is ENHRY, CDR2 SYGVKD, per germline. The CDR3 has 14 amino acids. CDR3 sequence: CAICDAGLPYEQYF. The CDR3 nucleotides are TGTGCCATCTGTGACGCGGGCCTTCCCTACGAGCAGTACTTC.

This sequence joins TRBV20-1 and TRBJ2-3; no clear D gene. CDR3 length equals 12 residues. Trimming cost V 6 bases and J 4 bases, with 11 bases left between them. Germline-derived CDR1 and CDR2 are DFQATT and SNEGSKA (reference sequence). Written as DNA, the CDR3 is TGCAGTGCCGATTTGGGCCCAGATACGCAGTATTTT. It yields the protein CSADLGPDTQYF.

The sample holds a few counts of this clonotype. This sequence joins TRBV18 and TRBJ1-2, with D possibly matching TRBD1 (5 bases). Trimming removed 2 bases at V and 8 bases at J, with 12 bases between. The CDR3 contains 13 residues. Looked up from germline, CDR1 is KGHSH and CDR2 is LQKENI. In DNA form, the CDR3 reads TGTGCCAGCTCACCAGGAAGTTCAGGGGGCTACACCTTC. Protein product: CASSPGSSGGYTF.

The chain has TRBV12-3 or TRBV12-4 and TRBJ1-5; 7 bases map to TRBD1. This CDR3 region has 14 residues. V trimming: 6 bases; J trimming: 2 bases; junction bases outside the gene matches: 4. CDR3 region: CASSPTGGNQPQHF. The DNA of the CDR3 is TGTGCCAGCAGCCCAACAGGGGGCAATCAGCCCCAGCATTTT.

This clonotype was seen ten or more times. This sequence joins TRBV18 and TRBJ1-5, with unresolved D. The CDR3 has 14 amino acids. The germline gives CDR1 KGHSH, CDR2 LQKENI. Trimming left V 3 bases short and J 3 bases short, with 9 bases between. The DNA of the CDR3 is TGTGCCAGCTCACCTCCGGGCCTCAATCAGCCCCAGCATTTT. It translates to CASSPPGLNQPQHF.

This clonotype is medium-sized within its sample. The chain joins TRBV27 to TRBJ2-3, with D possibly TRBD2 on 6 matching bases. This CDR3 is 16 amino acids long. The V end was cut by 5 bases, the J end by 1 base, with 16 bases between. Germline V gene data show CDR1 as MNHEY and CDR2 as SMNVEV (reference sequence). In DNA, the CDR3 is TGTGCCAGCAGTCCGGGCCGTATAGCGGGCACAGATACGCAGTATTTT. This gives the protein CASSPGRIAGTDTQYF.

The J gene is TRBJ2-2, the V gene TRBV6-5; the D gene is possibly TRBD1 (7 bases). The CDR3 totals 15 residues. V lost 6 bases, J lost 4 bases, and 15 bases lay in between. Germline CDR1 MNHEY, CDR2 SVGAGI. The CDR3 DNA reads as TGTGCCAGCAGGGGCGGGACAGAAATCACCGGGGAGCTGTTTTTT. Amino acid sequence: CASRGGTEITGELFF.

By share, this clonotype counts as medium-sized. The rearrangement links TRBV12-3 or TRBV12-4 to TRBJ1-2; weak D call: TRBD1 (5 bases). CDR3 size: 12 residues. V was trimmed by 6 bases and J by 8 bases, leaving 13 bases between them. CDR3 DNA sequence: TGTGCCAGCAGCCGGGACCAGAAGGGCTACACCTTC. Protein product: CASSRDQKGYTF.

Turning to this clonotype: A clone one base away is much larger, so this may be a read error. The rearrangement joins TRBV24-1 to TRBJ2-3; no definite D call. The germline CDR1 and CDR2 sequences are KGHDR and SFDVKD. The CDR3 has 15 amino acids. The CDR3 DNA reads as TGTGCCACCAGTGATTTGTCCCTAGACTCAGATATGCAGTATTTT. Translated: CATSDLSLDSDMQYF.

Remarks on this clonotype: A much larger clonotype is one base distant, so this may be a read error. The chain carries TRBV5-6 and TRBJ2-2; no clear D. This CDR3 is built from 13 residues. Germline CDR1 SGHDT, CDR2 YYEEEE. This CDR3 is CARSFGQTGELFF. Here the CDR3 DNA reads TGTGCCAGAAGCTTCGGGCAGACCGGGGAGCTGTTTTTT.

The DNA of the CDR3 is TGTGCCAGCTCACCACCGACGGTCAACTATGGCTACACCTTC. Translated, it gives CASSPPTVNYGYTF. The rearrangement links TRBV18 to TRBJ1-2; D is ambiguous. The germline V gene encodes CDR1 KGHSH and CDR2 LQKENI. CDR3 length: 14 residues. V was cut by 0 bases and J by 2 bases, with 7 bases left in between.

This clonotype was detected only once. It is unclear where the CDR3 begins or ends on the DNA, so no DNA is shown, and the CDR3 is as TCRdb lists it. The CDR3 region is CSVGSGSF. V is TRBV29-1 and J is TRBJ2-1; the table calls TRBD1, which could not be checked here. The CDR3 spans 8 residues, counting both ends. Germline CDR1 reads SQVTM; CDR2 reads ANQGSEA.

This clonotype was observed a few times. The rearrangement links TRBV7-3 to TRBJ2-6; no clear D gene. Germline lookup yields CDR1 SGHTA and CDR2 FQGTGA. CDR3 length equals 16 residues. The ends were cut back, 5 bases at V and 4 bases at J, with 15 bases in the middle. The DNA for the CDR3 is TGTGCCAGCAGCCCCGAGCACGCTCGGGGGGCCAACGTCCTGACTTTC. Translation: CASSPEHARGANVLTF.

This clonotype has only a few counts. The chain joins TRBV5-1 to TRBJ2-3; 10 nucleotides agree with TRBD2. The CDR3 contains 16 residues. The germline gives CDR1 SGHRS, CDR2 YFSETQ. The junction had 7 bases not matched to a gene; V was cut back by 1 base and J by 5 bases. The chain's CDR3 is CASSLFIAGGGDTQYF. The CDR3, as DNA: TGCGCCAGCAGCTTGTTTATAGCGGGAGGAGGAGATACGCAGTATTTT.

This clonotype is judged medium-sized. This chain connects TRBV30 to TRBJ2-7; maybe TRBD2 (5 bases). The germline V gene encodes CDR1 GTSNPN and CDR2 SVGIG (reference sequence). V dropped 5 bases and J dropped 2 bases, with 7 bases sitting between them. This CDR3 spans 11 amino acids. CDR3 sequence reads: CAWGSAYEQYF. The DNA of the CDR3 is TGTGCCTGGGGTAGCGCCTACGAGCAGTACTTC. Drawing the rest from reference TRBV30 and TRBJ2-7, the complete variable domain is SQTIHQWPATLVQPVGSPLSLECTVEGTSNPNLYWYRQAAGRGLQLLFYSVGIGQISSEVPQNLSASRPQDRQFILSSKKLLLSDSGFYLCAWGSAYEQYFGPGTRLTVT.

The chain has TRBV29-1 and TRBJ2-1, with 11 bases matching TRBD2. The V segment lost 4 bases and the J segment 7 bases; nucleotides outside the gene matches: 6. Per the germline V gene, CDR1 is SQVTM and CDR2 is ANQGSEA. CDR3 length equals 14 residues. CDR3 sequence reads: CSVGSGTSGNEQFF. In nucleotides, the CDR3 is TGCAGCGTTGGGTCAGGGACTAGCGGTAATGAGCAGTTCTTC.

The CDR3 loop is CASNPLKSKPEETQYF. The CDR3 coding sequence is TGCGCCAGCAACCCACTGAAGTCGAAACCCGAAGAGACCCAGTACTTC. The rearrangement joins TRBV5-1 to TRBJ2-5; D gene unclear. Germline lookup yields CDR1 SGHRS and CDR2 YFSETQ. Trimming removed 6 bases from V and 3 bases from J, with 21 bases in between. The CDR3 totals 16 residues.

This clonotype was seen a few times. This sequence joins TRBV6-2 or TRBV6-3 and TRBJ2-5, with 12 bases aligning to TRBD2. CDR3 length equals 16 residues. With V trimmed by 4 bases and J by 1 base, 4 bases remained unmatched. Germline CDR1 MNHEY, CDR2 SVGEGT. CDR3: CASSFLAGGFQETQYF. The CDR3 DNA follows: TGTGCCAGCAGTTTTCTAGCGGGAGGGTTCCAAGAGACCCAGTACTTC.

This clonotype is labeled medium-sized (0.01 to 0.1%). The chain links TRBV6-5 to TRBJ2-1; a possible D gene is TRBD2 (6 bases). Germline V gives CDR1 MNHEY, CDR2 SVGAGI. V was trimmed by 8 bases and J by 6 bases, leaving 20 bases between them. The CDR3 is 15 amino acids. This CDR3 reads CASQKFRENVNEQFF. The CDR3 nucleotides read TGTGCCAGCCAGAAGTTTCGGGAGAACGTCAATGAGCAGTTCTTC.